The sequence of this T cell receptor beta chain was determined in a study of Tregs in tolerant kidney transplant recipients. Whole-study findings and limits: The small number of patients limits these findings pending further validation.

J was trimmed by 7 bases and V by 1 base; bases with no gene match: 15. The CDR3 spans 19 residues. Details on this clone: Its antigen is currently unknown.

Profiling relied on immunoSEQ multiplex PCR, and the TCRdb table lists in-frame clones only, not all of them. The sample lists 92,000 or so clones, around nine tenths seen once, with roughly 4.3% in the top ten. This TCR came from a human donor in good health. V gene TRBV5-7 combines with J gene TRBJ2-2; 11 bases agree with TRBD2. TRBV5-7 is sorted into the ORF group, with uncertain function. The sample taken for sequencing was CD8+ T cells from blood. The CDR3 loop is CASSLILWAPGLAVGELFF. The CDR3 DNA follows: TGTGCCAGCAGCTTGATCCTTTGGGCCCCGGGACTAGCGGTCGGGGAGCTGTTTTTT.